This TCR beta chain was retrieved from a study of CD8 T cells in ankylosing spondylitis. Using quantitative 5'-RACE with molecular barcodes, the authors made TCR beta libraries. TCRdb re-called the 5' RACE reads with MiXCR, one entry per CDR3 protein. The data contain about 150,000 distinct CDR3 sequences, approximately 44% of them singletons. The study's findings and limits: Earlier work had already found some motif variants in reactive arthritis synovial fluid and blood. As for the disease-linked clones, they showed a CD8+ phenotype and occurred at relatively low frequencies in peripheral blood.

In the case of this clonotype: Its target is not known.

The CDR3 contains 14 residues. CDR1 and CDR2 (germline): DFQATT, SNEGSKA (reference sequence). V shed 3 bases and J 2 bases; nucleotides not matched to a gene: 3. This chain joins TRBV20-1 and TRBJ2-1, with TRBD1 matching 8 bases. This receptor was obtained from a male donor with ankylosing spondylitis. The sample was synovial fluid, either unsorted or a sorted T cell fraction (not recorded which). CDR3 sequence reads: CSARPGGPYNEQFF. The CDR3 DNA reads TGCAGTGCTAGGCCAGGGGGCCCCTACAATGAGCAGTTCTTC.